This TCR beta chain originates from a study of T cells expressing NK-cell markers. The study's findings and limits: HCMV specificity of expanded NKG2C+ T cell clones remained unclear. Similarly, these clonotypes led the CD3+CD56-NKG2C+ fraction as well in a handful of donors. Dominant NKG2C+ clonotypes in six donors made up 1.0-7.0% of CD8+ T cells.

TCRdb reprocessed the 5' RACE reads and reports one entry per CDR3 protein, with no DNA. Its listing shows about 400,000 distinct CDR3 sequences. Of note for this clonotype: Its matching antigen is unknown.

This CDR3 is built from 17 residues. The germline V gene has CDR1 DFQATT and CDR2 SNEGSKA (reference sequence). J is TRBJ2-1 and V is TRBV20-1; the D call of TRBD2 rests on TCRdb alone, since no DNA is present to check it. The receptor was derived from a woman between 50 and 59 years old in good health. The sample consisted of blood T cells: a sorted CD56 or NKG2C T cell subset, CD4+ or CD8+ T cells, or bulk PBMC T cells (not recorded which). This chain's CDR3 is CSASSLAGEGSYNEQFF.